A selection of T cell receptor beta chains follows, all from one sample in a study of blood T cell repertoires in COVID-19. Sequenced by immunoSEQ multiplex PCR; TCRdb stores in-frame clones only, minus some. This sample has approximately 140,000 clones, with around 89% found just once. Material: peripheral blood. The receptor set was obtained from a human donor with COVID-19, enrolled during active disease. The donor label of this sample is uncertain. Both conserved end residues are part of each CDR3. Fields, in order: clone size, V gene, J gene, CDR3 length, CDR3 protein. Clone sizes are given selectively: once, few, many, or a class where the clone is expanded.

>NA|TRBV19|TRBJ1-2|12
CASRDRLYGYTF
>NA|TRBV7-9|TRBJ2-3|13
CASSLELSDTQYF
>NA|TRBV18|TRBJ2-5|13
CASSRDRQETQYF
>NA|TRBV24-1|TRBJ2-6|19
CATSDLDRGRGSGANVLTF
>NA|TRBV19|TRBJ1-2|15
CASSIDAGGLHGYTF
>NA|TRBV2|TRBJ1-1|14
CASVRTGQGTEAFF
>few|TRBV5-1|TRBJ2-7|14
CASSLGDRVHEQYF
>NA|TRBV7-9|TRBJ1-2|13
CASSLGAGYGYTF
>NA|TRBV30|TRBJ1-5|13
CAWSVPGGQPQHF
>NA|TRBV19|TRBJ2-7|11
CASSAGTEQYF
>NA|TRBV7-8|TRBJ1-3|21
CASSLTGPMGQGDGSGNTIYF
>NA|TRBV7-2|TRBJ2-5|14
CASSPGQGRETQYF
>NA|TRBV6-5|TRBJ1-1|12
CASSRQGRGAFF
>NA|TRBV3-1/TRBV3-2|TRBJ2-7|19
CASSQDQPGQVLGSYEQYF
>NA|TRBV30|TRBJ1-5|13
CAWSWQGNQPQHF
>NA|TRBV3-1/TRBV3-2|TRBJ2-1|16
CASSPGTSGGAREQFF
>NA|TRBV14|TRBJ1-2|16
CASSQDREGANYGYTF
>few|TRBV19|TRBJ2-2|13
CASRQHEVGELFF
>NA|TRBV7-6|TRBJ2-6|17
CASSLYRGTSGANVLTF
>NA|TRBV7-6|TRBJ2-7|18
CASSLALGGATLSYEQYF
>once|TRBV4-2|TRBJ2-1|13
CASSSGGDNEQFF
>NA|TRBV19|TRBJ2-1|14
CASSIGRGSDEQFF
>NA|TRBV19|TRBJ2-7|14
CASSMSRQGAEQYF
>NA|TRBV11-3|TRBJ2-7|14
CASSFGQGGYEQYF
>NA|TRBV27|TRBJ2-1|17
CASTRRTSGSPYNEQFF
>NA|TRBV13|TRBJ2-7|15
CASSRAGGSPYEQYF
>NA|TRBV5-5|TRBJ1-5|14
CASSLEAGGQPQHF
>NA|TRBV21-1|TRBJ1-2|14
CASSLGGEGYGYTF
>NA|TRBV23-1|TRBJ1-5|19
CASSHRNTAGQISNQPQHF
>NA|TRBV19|TRBJ1-5|16
CASRTTGDQGNQPQHF
>NA|TRBV21-1|TRBJ2-1|14
CASSKTWGQDEQFF
>NA|TRBV10-2|TRBJ2-5|13
CASSETSSETQYF
>NA|TRBV3-1/TRBV3-2|TRBJ1-2|18
CASSQHIGTGGVGYGYTF
>NA|TRBV18|TRBJ1-2|15
CASSLQGGQNYGYTF
>NA|TRBV27|TRBJ2-1|16
CASSPRLAELYNEQFF
>NA|TRBV10-3|TRBJ1-2|14
CAISESGEDYGYTF
>NA|TRBV19|TRBJ1-5|16
CASSIFYDRGNQPQHF
>NA|TRBV10-2|TRBJ2-5|14
CASSESYAGETQYF
>once|TRBV7-6|TRBJ2-2|17
CASSLGTSGRKTGELFF
>NA|TRBV6-5|TRBJ1-6|14
CASSRGSYNSPLHF
>once|TRBV6-5|TRBJ1-1|12
CASRRGNTEAFF
>NA|TRBV18|TRBJ2-3|14
CASSPGQETDTQYF
>NA|TRBV5-4|TRBJ2-1|15
CASSSPGQGSNEQFF
>NA|TRBV5-6|TRBJ2-3|15
CASSYGTASTDTQYF
>NA|TRBV9|TRBJ2-4|15
CASSVRAGGPDIQYF
>NA|TRBV5-1|TRBJ2-3|15
CASSLRATYTDTQYF
>NA|TRBV11-3|TRBJ2-5|17
CASSPGTSGRAGETQYF
>NA|TRBV10-3|TRBJ2-2|17
CAISERPGSGHTGELFF
>NA|TRBV27|TRBJ1-4|14
CASSLWAGGEKLFF
>few|TRBV5-1|TRBJ2-7|13
CASRSGTGNEQYF